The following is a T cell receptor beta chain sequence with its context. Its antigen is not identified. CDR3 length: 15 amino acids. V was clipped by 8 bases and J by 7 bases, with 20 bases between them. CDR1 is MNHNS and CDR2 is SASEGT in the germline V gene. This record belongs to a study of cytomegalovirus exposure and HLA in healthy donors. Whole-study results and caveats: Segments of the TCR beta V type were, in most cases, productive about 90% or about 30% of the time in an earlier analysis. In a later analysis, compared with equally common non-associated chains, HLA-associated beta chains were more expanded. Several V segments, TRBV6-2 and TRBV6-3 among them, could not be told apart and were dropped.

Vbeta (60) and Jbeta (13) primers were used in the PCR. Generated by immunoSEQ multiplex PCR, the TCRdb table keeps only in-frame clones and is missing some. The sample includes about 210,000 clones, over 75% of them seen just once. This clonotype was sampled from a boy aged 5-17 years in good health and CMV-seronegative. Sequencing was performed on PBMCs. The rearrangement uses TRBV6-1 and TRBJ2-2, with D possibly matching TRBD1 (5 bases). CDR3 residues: CASARLPGNSGELFF. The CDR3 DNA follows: TGTGCCAGCGCTCGCCTGCCAGGGAATAGCGGGGAGCTGTTTTTT.